Sequencing of this T cell receptor (beta chain) was carried out in a study of cytomegalovirus exposure and HLA in healthy donors. For the study at large: Earlier work reported 117 million unique TCR beta sequences from about 190 million T cells.

The trim removed 2 bases at V and 2 bases at J, leaving 3 bases unmatched. The CDR3 runs to 15 residues. The germline gives CDR1 SGHNT, CDR2 YYREEE (reference sequence). PCR used 60 Vbeta primers and 13 Jbeta primers. Generated by immunoSEQ multiplex PCR, the TCRdb table keeps only in-frame clones and is missing some. The sample yields under 200,000 clones, over 75% seen once. This clone was detected only once. This clonotype originated in a human donor in good health. The chain carries TRBV5-4 and TRBJ2-3; 9 positions match TRBD2. Specimen: PBMCs. CDR3 loop: CASSFPSGDTDTQYF. As DNA, the CDR3 is TGTGCCAGCAGCTTTCCTAGCGGGGACACAGATACGCAGTATTTT.